This TCR beta chain was documented in a study of cytomegalovirus exposure and HLA in healthy donors. Whole-study context: In terms of ancestry, the Caucasian-associated cluster contained about 80% of the roughly 400 genotyped donors.

With V trimmed by 3 bases and J by 2 bases, 2 bases remained unmatched. The CDR3 spans 14 residues. CDR1 is SGHVS, CDR2 FQNEAQ, per germline. The study ran its PCR with 60 Vbeta and 13 Jbeta primers. Sequenced by immunoSEQ multiplex PCR; TCRdb stores in-frame clones only, minus some. Found here are about 94,000 clones, roughly three quarters of them singletons; the top ten hold 3.5% to 4%. Whole-study results and caveats: A later analysis linked a missense DCLRE1C variant to TCR beta V- and J-gene trimming. Cytomegalovirus-associated TCR beta chains were listed, numbering 150 to 200.

About this clone itself: Antigen unknown. This same CDR3 is encoded by further DNA sequences in the sample.

V gene TRBV7-8 combines with J gene TRBJ2-7; 9 bases align to TRBD1. The TCR sequence derives from a woman aged 40 to 49 in good health and CMV-seronegative. What was sequenced was PBMCs. CDR3 amino acids: CASSLGTGPYEQYF. As DNA, the CDR3 is TGTGCCAGCAGCTTGGGGACAGGGCCCTACGAGCAGTACTTC.